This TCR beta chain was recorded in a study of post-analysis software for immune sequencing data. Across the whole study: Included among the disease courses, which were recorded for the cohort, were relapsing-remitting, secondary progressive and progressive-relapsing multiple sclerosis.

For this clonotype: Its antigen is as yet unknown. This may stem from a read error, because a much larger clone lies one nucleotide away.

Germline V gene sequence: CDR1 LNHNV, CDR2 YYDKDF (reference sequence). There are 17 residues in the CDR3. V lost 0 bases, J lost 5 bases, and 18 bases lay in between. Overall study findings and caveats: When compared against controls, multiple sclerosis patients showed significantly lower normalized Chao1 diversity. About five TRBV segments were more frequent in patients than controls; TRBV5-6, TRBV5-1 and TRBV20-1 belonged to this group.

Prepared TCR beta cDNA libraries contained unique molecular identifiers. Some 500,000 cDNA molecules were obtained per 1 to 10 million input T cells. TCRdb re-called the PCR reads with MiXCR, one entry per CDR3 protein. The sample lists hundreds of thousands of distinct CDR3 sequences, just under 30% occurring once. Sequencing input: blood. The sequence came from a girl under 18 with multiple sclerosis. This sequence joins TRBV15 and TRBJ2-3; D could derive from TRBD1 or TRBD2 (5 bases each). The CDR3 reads CATSRDKGFYGGDTQYF. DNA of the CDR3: TGTGCCACCAGCAGAGATAAGGGATTTTATGGGGGAGATACGCAGTATTTT.